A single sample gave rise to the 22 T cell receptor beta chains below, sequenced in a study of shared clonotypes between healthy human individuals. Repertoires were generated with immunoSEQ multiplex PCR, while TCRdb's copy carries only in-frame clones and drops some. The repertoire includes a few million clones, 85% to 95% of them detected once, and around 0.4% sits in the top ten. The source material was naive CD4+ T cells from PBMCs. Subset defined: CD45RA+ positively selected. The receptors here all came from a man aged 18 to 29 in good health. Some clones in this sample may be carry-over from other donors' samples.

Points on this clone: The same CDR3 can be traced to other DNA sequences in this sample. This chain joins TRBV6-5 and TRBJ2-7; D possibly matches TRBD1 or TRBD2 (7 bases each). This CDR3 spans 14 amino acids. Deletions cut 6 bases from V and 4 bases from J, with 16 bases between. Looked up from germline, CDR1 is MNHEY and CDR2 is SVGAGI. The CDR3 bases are TGTGCCAGCAGCCCCCGACAGGGAGGGTACGAGCAGTACTTC. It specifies CASSPRQGGYEQYF.

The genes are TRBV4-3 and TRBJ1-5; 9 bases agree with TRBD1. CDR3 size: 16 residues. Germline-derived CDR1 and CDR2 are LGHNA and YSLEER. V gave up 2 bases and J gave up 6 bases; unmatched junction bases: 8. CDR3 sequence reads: CASSQSPGTGTQPQHF. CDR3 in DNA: TGCGCCAGCAGCCAAAGCCCCGGGACAGGGACTCAGCCCCAGCATTTT.

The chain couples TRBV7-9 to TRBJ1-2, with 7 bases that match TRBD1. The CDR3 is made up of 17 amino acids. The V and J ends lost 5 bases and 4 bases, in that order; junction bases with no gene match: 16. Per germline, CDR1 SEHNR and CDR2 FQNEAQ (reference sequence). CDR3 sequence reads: CASSTGATGAFSYGYTF. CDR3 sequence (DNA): TGTGCCAGCAGCACGGGCGCTACAGGGGCTTTTAGCTATGGCTACACCTTC. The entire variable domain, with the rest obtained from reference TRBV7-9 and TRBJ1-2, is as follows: DTGVSQNPRHKITKRGQNVTFRCDPISEHNRLYWYRQTLGQGPEFLTYFQNEAQLEKSRLLSDRFSAERPKGSFSTLEIQRTEQGDSAMYLCASSTGATGAFSYGYTFGSGTRLTVV.

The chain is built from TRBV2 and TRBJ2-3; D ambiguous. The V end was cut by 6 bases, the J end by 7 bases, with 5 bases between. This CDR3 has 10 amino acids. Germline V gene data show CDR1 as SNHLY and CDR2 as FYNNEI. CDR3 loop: CASSYNTQYF. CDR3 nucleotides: TGTGCCAGCAGCTACAATACGCAGTATTTT.

CDR3 in DNA: TGTGCCAGCAGCCTACTCGAAAGTGAAGCTTTCTTT. Translating it yields CASSLLESEAFF. The chain links TRBV11-2 to TRBJ1-1; D ambiguous. Germline values: CDR1 SGHAT, CDR2 FQNNGV. Trimming shortened V by 5 bases and J by 7 bases, and 11 bases separated the two germline ends. CDR3 size: 12 residues.

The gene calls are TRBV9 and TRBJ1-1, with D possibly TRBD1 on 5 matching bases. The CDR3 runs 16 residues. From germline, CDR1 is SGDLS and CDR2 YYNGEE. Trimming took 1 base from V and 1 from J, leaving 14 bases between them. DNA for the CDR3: TGTGCCAGCAGCGTATCGAGGAGGGGCGGGAACACTGAAGCTTTCTTT. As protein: CASSVSRRGGNTEAFF.

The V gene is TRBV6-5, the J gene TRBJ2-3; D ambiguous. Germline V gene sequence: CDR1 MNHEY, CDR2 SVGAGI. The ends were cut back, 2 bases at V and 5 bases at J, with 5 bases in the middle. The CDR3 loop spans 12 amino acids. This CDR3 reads CASSYRIDTQYF. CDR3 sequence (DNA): TGTGCCAGCAGTTACCGAATAGATACGCAGTATTTT.

CDR3 bases: TGCAGCGTTGTCGTCTACTCGGGATACGATGAGCAGTTCTTC. Its protein is CSVVVYSGYDEQFF. V and J are TRBV29-1 and TRBJ2-1; a possible D gene is TRBD2 (5 bases). V lost 4 bases and J 8 bases, leaving 18 bases between the germline ends. CDR1 and CDR2 (germline): SQVTM, ANQGSEA. The CDR3 is 14 amino acids.

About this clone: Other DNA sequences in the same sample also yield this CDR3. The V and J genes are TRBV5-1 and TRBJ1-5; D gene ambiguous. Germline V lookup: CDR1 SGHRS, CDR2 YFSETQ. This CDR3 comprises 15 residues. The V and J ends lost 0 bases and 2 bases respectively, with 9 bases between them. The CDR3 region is CASSLGGIGNQPQHF. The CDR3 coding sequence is TGCGCCAGCAGCTTGGGTGGTATTGGCAATCAGCCCCAGCATTTT.

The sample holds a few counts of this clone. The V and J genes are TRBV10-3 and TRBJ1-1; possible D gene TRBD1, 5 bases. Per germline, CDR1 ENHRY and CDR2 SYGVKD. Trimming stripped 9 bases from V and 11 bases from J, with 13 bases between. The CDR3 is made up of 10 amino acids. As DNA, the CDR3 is TGTGCCATGGAGGGGAGGCGGGCTTTCTTT. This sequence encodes CAMEGRRAFF.

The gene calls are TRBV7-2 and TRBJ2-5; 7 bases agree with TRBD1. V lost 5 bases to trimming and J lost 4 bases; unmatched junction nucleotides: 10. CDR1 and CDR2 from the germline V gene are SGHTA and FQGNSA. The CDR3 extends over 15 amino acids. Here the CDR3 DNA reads TGTGCCAGCAGCCGACAGACACAGGGGACAGAGACCCAGTACTTC. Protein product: CASSRQTQGTETQYF. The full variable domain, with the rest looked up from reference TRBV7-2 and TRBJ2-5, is GAGVSQSPSNKVTEKGKDVELRCDPISGHTALYWYRQSLGQGLEFLIYFQGNSAPDKSGLPSDRFSAERTGGSVSTLTIQRTQQEDSAVYLCASSRQTQGTETQYFGPGTRLLVL.

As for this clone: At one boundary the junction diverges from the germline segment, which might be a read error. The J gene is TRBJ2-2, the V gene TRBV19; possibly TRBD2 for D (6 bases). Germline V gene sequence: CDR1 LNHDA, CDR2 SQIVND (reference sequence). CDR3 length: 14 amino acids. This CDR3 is CASSMGLRAGGLFF. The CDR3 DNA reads TGTGCCAGTAGTATGGGGCTCCGCGCCGGGGGGCTGTTTTTT.

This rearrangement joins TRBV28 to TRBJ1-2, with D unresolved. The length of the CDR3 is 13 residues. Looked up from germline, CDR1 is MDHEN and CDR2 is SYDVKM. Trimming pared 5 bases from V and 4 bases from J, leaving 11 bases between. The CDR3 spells CASSTPLGYGYTF. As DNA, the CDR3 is TGTGCCAGCAGTACGCCCCTCGGCTATGGCTACACCTTC.

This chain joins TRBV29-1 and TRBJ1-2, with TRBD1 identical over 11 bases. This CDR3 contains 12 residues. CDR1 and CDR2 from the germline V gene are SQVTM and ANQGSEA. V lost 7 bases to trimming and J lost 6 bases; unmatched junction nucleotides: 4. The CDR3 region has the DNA TGCAGCGGAGGACAGGGGGCGAATGGCTACACCTTC. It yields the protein CSGGQGANGYTF.

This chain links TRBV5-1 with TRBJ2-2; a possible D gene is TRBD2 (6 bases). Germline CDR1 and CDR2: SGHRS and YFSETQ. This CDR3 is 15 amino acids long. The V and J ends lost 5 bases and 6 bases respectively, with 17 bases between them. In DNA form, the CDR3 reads TGCGCCAGCAGGCGACTCGGGACTCCCGCCGGGGAGCTGTTTTTT. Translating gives CASRRLGTPAGELFF.

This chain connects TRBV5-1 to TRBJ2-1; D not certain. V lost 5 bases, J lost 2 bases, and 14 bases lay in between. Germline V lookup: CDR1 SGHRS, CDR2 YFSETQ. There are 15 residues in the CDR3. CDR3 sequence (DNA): TGCGCCAGCAGGGAAGCCGGTGGACCCTACAATGAGCAGTTCTTC. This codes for CASREAGGPYNEQFF.

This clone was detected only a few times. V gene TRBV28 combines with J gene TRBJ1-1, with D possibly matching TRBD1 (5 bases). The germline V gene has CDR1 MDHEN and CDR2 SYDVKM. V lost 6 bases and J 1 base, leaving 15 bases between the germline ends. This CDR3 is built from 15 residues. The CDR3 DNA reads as TGTGCCAGCAGGCCCCCCCAGGGTAGGAACACTGAAGCTTTCTTT. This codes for CASRPPQGRNTEAFF.

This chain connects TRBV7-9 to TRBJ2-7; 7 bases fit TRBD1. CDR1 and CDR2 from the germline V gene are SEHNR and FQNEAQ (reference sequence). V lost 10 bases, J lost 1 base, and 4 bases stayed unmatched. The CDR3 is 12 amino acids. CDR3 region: CATQGDSYEQYF. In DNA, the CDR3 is TGTGCCACCCAGGGGGATTCCTACGAGCAGTACTTC.

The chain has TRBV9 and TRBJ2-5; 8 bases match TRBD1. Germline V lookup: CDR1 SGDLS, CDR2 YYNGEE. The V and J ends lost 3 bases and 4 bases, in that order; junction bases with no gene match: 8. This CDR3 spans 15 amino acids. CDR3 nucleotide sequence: TGTGCCAGCAGCGAGAGGGGGACAGGCGGAGAGACCCAGTACTTC. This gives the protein CASSERGTGGETQYF.

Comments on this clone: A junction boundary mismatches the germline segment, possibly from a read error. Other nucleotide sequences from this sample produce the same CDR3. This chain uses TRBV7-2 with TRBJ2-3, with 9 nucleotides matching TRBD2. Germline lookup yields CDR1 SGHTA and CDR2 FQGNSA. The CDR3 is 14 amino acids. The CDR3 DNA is TGTGCCAGCAGTTTAGCGGGAGGCACAGATACGCAGTATTTT. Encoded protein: CASSLAGGTDTQYF.

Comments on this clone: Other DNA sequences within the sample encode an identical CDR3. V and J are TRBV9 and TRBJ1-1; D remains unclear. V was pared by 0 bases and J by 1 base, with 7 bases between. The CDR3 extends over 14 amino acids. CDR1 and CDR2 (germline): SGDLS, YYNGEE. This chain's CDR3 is CASSVVGANTEAFF. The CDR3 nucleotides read TGTGCCAGCAGCGTAGTCGGAGCGAACACTGAAGCTTTCTTT.

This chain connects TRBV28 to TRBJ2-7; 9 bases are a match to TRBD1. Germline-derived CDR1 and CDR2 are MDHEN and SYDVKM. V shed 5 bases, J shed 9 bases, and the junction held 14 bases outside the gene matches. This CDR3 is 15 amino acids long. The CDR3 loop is CASSNTGTGYGVQYF. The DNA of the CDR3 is TGTGCCAGCAGTAATACCGGGACAGGGTATGGGGTGCAGTACTTC. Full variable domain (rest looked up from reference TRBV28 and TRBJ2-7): DVKVTQSSRYLVKRTGEKVFLECVQDMDHENMFWYRQDPGLGLRLIYFSYDVKMKEKGDIPEGYSVSREKKERFSLILESASTNQTSMYLCASSNTGTGYGVQYFGPGTRLTVT.